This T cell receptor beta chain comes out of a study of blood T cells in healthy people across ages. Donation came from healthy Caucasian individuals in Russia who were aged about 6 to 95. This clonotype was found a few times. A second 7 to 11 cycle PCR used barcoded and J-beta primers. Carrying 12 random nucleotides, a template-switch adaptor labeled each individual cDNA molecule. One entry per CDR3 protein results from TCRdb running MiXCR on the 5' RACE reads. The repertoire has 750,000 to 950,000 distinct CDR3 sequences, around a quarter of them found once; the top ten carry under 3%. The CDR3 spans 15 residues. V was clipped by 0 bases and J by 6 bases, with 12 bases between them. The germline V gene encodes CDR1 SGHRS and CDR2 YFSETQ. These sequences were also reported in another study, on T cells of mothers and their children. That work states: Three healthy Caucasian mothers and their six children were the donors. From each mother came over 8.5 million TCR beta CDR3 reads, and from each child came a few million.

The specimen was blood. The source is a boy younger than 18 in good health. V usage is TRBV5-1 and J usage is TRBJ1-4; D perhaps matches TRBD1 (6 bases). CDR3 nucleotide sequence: TGCGCCAGCAGCTTGGAAGGGGGGGCGGATGAAAAACTGTTTTTT. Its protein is CASSLEGGADEKLFF.